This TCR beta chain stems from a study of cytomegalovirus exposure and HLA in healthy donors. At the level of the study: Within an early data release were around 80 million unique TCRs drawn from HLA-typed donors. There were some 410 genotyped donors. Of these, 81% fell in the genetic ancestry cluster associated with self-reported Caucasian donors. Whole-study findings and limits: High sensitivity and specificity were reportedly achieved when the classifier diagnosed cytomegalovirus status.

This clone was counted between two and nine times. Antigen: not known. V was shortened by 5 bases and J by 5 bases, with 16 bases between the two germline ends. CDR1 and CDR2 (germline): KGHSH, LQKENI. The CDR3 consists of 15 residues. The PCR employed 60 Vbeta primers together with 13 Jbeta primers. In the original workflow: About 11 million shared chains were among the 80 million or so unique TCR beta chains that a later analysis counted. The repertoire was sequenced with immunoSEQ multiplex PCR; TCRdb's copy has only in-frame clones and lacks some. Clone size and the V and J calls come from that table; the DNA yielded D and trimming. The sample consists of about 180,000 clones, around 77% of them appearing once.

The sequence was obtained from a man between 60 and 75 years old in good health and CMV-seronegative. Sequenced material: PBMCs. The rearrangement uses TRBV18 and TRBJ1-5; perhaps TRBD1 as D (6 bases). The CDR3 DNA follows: TGTGCCAGCTCAATACGAGCCAGGGGTGATCAGCCCCAGCATTTT. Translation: CASSIRARGDQPQHF. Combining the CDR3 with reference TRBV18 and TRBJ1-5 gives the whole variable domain NAGVMQNPRHLVRRRGQEARLRCSPMKGHSHVYWYRQLPEEGLKFMVYLQKENIIDESGMPKERFSAEFPKEGPSILRIQQVVRGDSAAYFCASSIRARGDQPQHFGDGTRLSIL.